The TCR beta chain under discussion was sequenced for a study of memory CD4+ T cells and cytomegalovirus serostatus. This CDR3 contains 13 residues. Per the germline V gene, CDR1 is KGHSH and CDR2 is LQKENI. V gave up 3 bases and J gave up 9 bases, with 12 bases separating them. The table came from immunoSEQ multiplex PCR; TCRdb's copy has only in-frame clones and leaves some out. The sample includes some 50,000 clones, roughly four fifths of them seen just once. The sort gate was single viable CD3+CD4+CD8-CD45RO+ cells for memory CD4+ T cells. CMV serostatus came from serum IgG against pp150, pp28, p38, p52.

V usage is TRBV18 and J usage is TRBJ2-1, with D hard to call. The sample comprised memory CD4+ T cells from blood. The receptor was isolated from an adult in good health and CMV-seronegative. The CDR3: CASSPEAGSEQFF. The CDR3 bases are TGTGCCAGCTCACCTGAGGCAGGCAGTGAGCAGTTCTTC.